The 23 T cell receptor beta chains listed next were all sequenced from one sample in a study of beta chain features in type 1 diabetes. Since all of the isolated RNA was reverse transcribed, expressed TCRB transcripts were what got sequenced. Profiling relied on immunoSEQ multiplex PCR, and the TCRdb table lists in-frame clones only, not all of them. The sample includes hundreds of thousands of clones, about 14% of them seen just once. The source material was naive CD4+ T cells from blood. Receptor source: a man aged 30 to 45 in good health.

The chain recombines TRBV7-2 with TRBJ2-1, with TRBD1 matching over 8 bases. The CDR3 consists of 15 residues. V trimming: 5 bases; J trimming: 1 base; junction bases outside the gene matches: 4. Germline CDR1 is SGHTA and CDR2 is FQGNSA. The CDR3 DNA follows: TGTGCCAGCAGCCCGGACAGGGTGTCCTACAATGAGCAGTTCTTC. Amino acid sequence: CASSPDRVSYNEQFF.

The chain couples TRBV6-5 to TRBJ1-5; TRBD1 matches 9 bases. Germline V CDR1 and CDR2: MNHEY, SVGAGI. V gave up 6 bases and J gave up 11 bases; unmatched junction bases: 11. This CDR3 spans 14 amino acids. The CDR3 DNA follows: TGTGCCAGCAGCAAAACAGGGGGCCGTTCGGCCCAGCATTTT. Protein: CASSKTGGRSAQHF.

The V gene is TRBV20-1, the J gene TRBJ1-2; no definite D call. In germline, CDR1 is DFQATT, CDR2 SNEGSKA (reference sequence). There are 10 residues in the CDR3. The V end was cut by 5 bases, the J end by 4 bases, with 5 bases between. CDR3 bases: TGCAGTGCTTACAGCTATGGCTACACCTTC. This gives the protein CSAYSYGYTF.

V and J are TRBV5-1 and TRBJ2-1; a weak D match, TRBD2 (5 bases). This CDR3 contains 15 residues. The V end was cut by 4 bases, the J end by 7 bases, with 18 bases between. CDR1 and CDR2 (germline): SGHRS, YFSETQ. The CDR3, as DNA: TGCGCCAGCAGCCTGGAATCCCGAGGGTTGAATGAGCAGTTCTTC. It yields the protein CASSLESRGLNEQFF.

This clone was recorded a few times. The genes are TRBV18 and TRBJ2-7; 8 nucleotides agree with TRBD1. Per germline, CDR1 KGHSH and CDR2 LQKENI. Trimming at V came to 2 bases and at J to 9 bases, leaving 12 bases not matched to a gene. This CDR3 is 15 amino acids long. The DNA of the CDR3 is TGTGCCAGCTCACCAGGGGGACAGGAACACCTCGGGCAGTACGTC. The encoded protein is CASSPGGQEHLGQYV.

This clone was seen a handful of times. The V call is TRBV27, the J call TRBJ2-7; D may be TRBD1 or TRBD2 (6 bases each). V gave up 2 bases and J gave up 2 bases, with 10 bases separating them. The germline gives CDR1 MNHEY, CDR2 SMNVEV (reference sequence). The CDR3 is 14 amino acids. The chain's CDR3 is CASSLSRGPYEQYV. The CDR3 DNA sequence: TGTGCCAGCAGTTTAAGCCGGGGGCCCTACGAGCAGTACGTC.

The chain links TRBV14 to TRBJ2-1; no reliable D call. In germline, CDR1 is SGHDN, CDR2 FVKESK. CDR3 length: 13 residues. The V gene lost 2 bases and the J gene lost 9 bases, with 11 bases spanning the gap. CDR3 in amino acids: CASSQSLAFEQFF. The CDR3 DNA is TGTGCCAGCAGCCAAAGTCTTGCATTTGAGCAGTTCTTC.

The rearrangement links TRBV11-2 to TRBJ2-1; D assignment may be TRBD1 or TRBD2 (6 bases each). Germline V CDR1 and CDR2: SGHAT, FQNNGV. This CDR3 is built from 16 residues. V lost 2 bases, J lost 9 bases, and 20 bases lay in between. The CDR3 region has the DNA TGTGCCAGCAGCTTATCCCGGTCCCCCAGGGGAGGTGAGCAGTTCTTC. Amino acid sequence: CASSLSRSPRGGEQFF.

This clone came up a few times. The chain links TRBV4-2 to TRBJ1-5; TRBD1 might be the D (6 bases). V shed 2 bases and J shed 6 bases, with 17 bases lying between them. Looked up from germline, CDR1 is LGHNA and CDR2 is YNFKEQ. The length of the CDR3 is 16 residues. The CDR3 DNA is TGTGCCAGCAGCCAACAGACAGGTTTCAGGTCTCAGCCCCAGCATTTT. It is translated as CASSQQTGFRSQPQHF.

This clone was counted only a few times. The gene calls are TRBV6-5 and TRBJ1-1; D uncertain. The CDR3 runs to 14 residues. Germline V gene lookup returns CDR1 MNHEY and CDR2 SVGAGI. Deletions cut 6 bases from V and 5 bases from J, with 16 bases between. The CDR3 bases are TGTGCCAGCAGCCTGGGCACATCGGGAACTGAAGCTTTCTTT. Translated, it gives CASSLGTSGTEAFF.

The sample holds many counts of this clone. J is TRBJ2-1 and V is TRBV30; no reliable D call. The CDR3 spans 12 residues. Germline V gives CDR1 GTSNPN, CDR2 SVGIG (reference sequence). The V end lost 0 bases, the J end lost 9 bases, and 9 bases lay between the germline ends. CDR3 DNA: TGTGCCTGGAGTGTACTCCCCAGTGAGCAGTTCTTC. Amino acid sequence: CAWSVLPSEQFF.

The chain combines TRBV6-6 with TRBJ1-5; a weak D match, TRBD1 (5 bases). CDR1 and CDR2 (germline): MNHNY, SVGAGI (reference sequence). CDR3 size: 16 residues. The V and J ends lost 8 bases and 0 bases respectively, with 17 bases between them. The CDR3 coding sequence is TGTGCCAGCTCTCCCGTAAGGGGTTATAGCAATCAGCCCCAGCATTTT. It encodes CASSPVRGYSNQPQHF.

The chain joins TRBV5-1 to TRBJ2-7; 12 positions match TRBD2. J gave up 6 bases and V 6 bases, and 22 bases lay outside the gene matches. CDR3 size: 19 residues. The germline V gene encodes CDR1 SGHRS and CDR2 YFSETQ. CDR3: CASINRLAGAVPSHSEQYV. CDR3 in DNA: TGCGCCAGCATCAACCGACTAGCGGGAGCGGTACCCTCTCATTCCGAGCAGTACGTC.

The rearrangement uses TRBV4-3 and TRBJ1-4; D call uncertain. Germline V lookup: CDR1 LGHNA, CDR2 YSLEER. CDR3 length: 14 amino acids. V was trimmed by 0 bases and J by 8 bases, leaving 10 bases between them. The DNA for the CDR3 is TGCGCCAGCAGCCAAGATCATCCCAGGGAAAAACTGTTTTTT. Translation gives CASSQDHPREKLFF.

This chain connects TRBV25-1 to TRBJ2-2, with D possibly being TRBD2 (6 bases). V was clipped by 2 bases and J by 3 bases, with 10 bases between them. This CDR3 has 15 amino acids. Germline lookup yields CDR1 MGHDK and CDR2 SYGVNS. As DNA, the CDR3 is TGTGCCAGCAGTGAAGGTCTAGCGCACACCGGGGAGCTGTTTTTT. Translated: CASSEGLAHTGELFF.

The chain has TRBV29-1 and TRBJ1-1; D gene uncertain. Trimming left V 2 bases short and J 7 bases short, with 11 bases between. Germline lookup yields CDR1 SQVTM and CDR2 ANQGSEA. The CDR3 has 12 residues. The chain's CDR3 is CSVEMFSVEAFF. DNA for the CDR3: TGCAGCGTTGAAATGTTCAGCGTTGAAGCTTTCTTT.

The chain has TRBV4-3 and TRBJ2-1; 13 nucleotides align to TRBD2. Per the germline V gene, CDR1 is LGHNA and CDR2 is YSLEER. Unmatched junction bases numbered 9, after V lost 4 bases and J lost 9 bases. This CDR3 has 16 amino acids. CDR3 in DNA: TGCGCCAGCAGCCGCGGGACTAGCGGGATTATCCGTGAGCAGTTCTTC. Protein product: CASSRGTSGIIREQFF.

The chain has TRBV5-4 and TRBJ2-3, with D possibly TRBD2 on 6 matching bases. The CDR3 is 16 amino acids. Trimming left V 4 bases short and J 6 bases short, with 21 bases between. CDR1 SGHNT and CDR2 YYREEE come from the germline V gene (reference sequence). CDR3 sequence reads: CASSALGGGPSDTQYF. The CDR3 bases are TGTGCCAGCAGCGCCTTGGGAGGAGGCCCCTCGGATACGCAGTATTTT.

This clone appeared a few times. V is TRBV5-6 and J is TRBJ2-2; D is ambiguous. V gave up 0 bases and J gave up 5 bases, with 5 bases separating them. The CDR3 totals 13 residues. CDR1 SGHDT and CDR2 YYEEEE come from the germline V gene. CDR3 sequence reads: CASSLAITGELFF. DNA for the CDR3: TGTGCCAGCAGCTTGGCTATAACCGGGGAGCTGTTTTTT.

The sample holds a few counts of this clone. The genes are TRBV19 and TRBJ2-6; D is undetermined. From germline, CDR1 is LNHDA and CDR2 SQIVND (reference sequence). V gave up 3 bases and J gave up 1 base, with 7 bases separating them. This CDR3 comprises 15 residues. CDR3 nucleotide sequence: TGTGCCAGTAGTATTCAAGAGTCTGGGGCCAACGTCCTGACTTTC. Translated: CASSIQESGANVLTF.

This sequence joins TRBV4-2 and TRBJ2-1, with 12 positions matching TRBD2. V lost 1 base and J lost 6; bases outside the gene matches: 4. Germline assignment: CDR1 LGHNA and CDR2 YNFKEQ. There are 16 residues in the CDR3. The CDR3 DNA follows: TGTGCCAGCAGCCAAGTCCCTAGCGGGAGGGCCAATGAGCAGTTCTTC. Translated: CASSQVPSGRANEQFF.

This clone came up a few times. In DNA, the CDR3 is TGTGCCAGCAGCCCACCCGGGGTCCCCTCCTACAATGAGCAGTTCTTC. Protein sequence: CASSPPGVPSYNEQFF. This sequence joins TRBV7-9 and TRBJ2-1, with D perhaps TRBD2 (5 bases). The CDR3 contains 16 residues. The V and J ends lost 5 bases and 0 bases respectively, with 14 bases between them. The germline gives CDR1 SEHNR, CDR2 FQNEAQ (reference sequence).

The rearrangement uses TRBV4-3 and TRBJ2-7; 9 bases line up with TRBD1. This CDR3 contains 17 residues. Germline loops: CDR1 LGHNA, CDR2 YSLEER. The trim removed 1 base at V and 2 bases at J, leaving 9 bases unmatched. The CDR3 coding sequence is TGCGCCAGCAGCCAAGGTTTGGGACAGGGTACAACCTACGAGCAGTACTTC. It specifies CASSQGLGQGTTYEQYF.